This TCR beta chain was sequenced for a study of shared clonotypes between healthy human individuals. Study summary: Donor composition was two women and three men, aged 18 to 49. Findings and caveats of the study: Sequencing of the sorted subsets was shown by rarefaction to be incomplete despite large depth.

For sorted subsets, 150 to 200 ng DNA per replicate equaled 30,000 or so T cell genomes. Clones were sequenced by immunoSEQ multiplex PCR, and TCRdb holds only the in-frame ones, with some missing. The sample yields around 620,000 clones, approximately 96% seen once. It was CD45RO-negative cells, positively selected for CCR7, that made up naive CD8 cells, with terminally differentiated effector memory CD45RA+ cells excluded. Every contributor of samples was a Caucasian grown-up residing in Nashville, Tennessee. As for this clone: Its antigen remains unknown.

Germline lookup yields CDR1 SGHRS and CDR2 YFSETQ. The CDR3 has 15 residues. The ends were cut back, 2 bases at V and 5 bases at J, with 17 bases in the middle. What was sequenced was naive CD8+ T cells sorted from blood. The receptor was derived from a woman younger than 45 in good health. This sequence joins TRBV5-1 and TRBJ2-7; D call uncertain. The CDR3 nucleotides are TGCGCCAGCAGCTTTACCCTGAGTAGCAGGAACGAGCAGTACTTC. Amino acid sequence: CASSFTLSSRNEQYF. Based on the CDR3 plus reference TRBV5-1 and TRBJ2-7, the full variable domain is KAGVTQTPRYLIKTRGQQVTLSCSPISGHRSVSWYQQTPGQGLQFLFEYFSETQRNKGNFPGRFSGRQFSNSRSEMNVSTLELGDSALYLCASSFTLSSRNEQYFGPGTRLTVT.